These T cell receptor beta chains were read from a single sample in a study of early T cells in non-severe SARS-CoV-2 infection. TCRdb recomputed calls from the 5' RACE reads with MiXCR, one row per CDR3 protein. The sample lists about 120,000 distinct CDR3 sequences, approximately 12% seen once, with 3% to 4.5% in the top ten. Sequencing was performed on whole blood, taken at baseline. These TCRs come from an adult who was a healthcare worker with PCR-confirmed SARS-CoV-2 infection or an uninfected control (not recorded which). The conserved cysteine and the conserved F or W are not part of the CDR3 here.

j_call v_call cdr3_aa
TRBJ2-1 TRBV2 ASGTGRRYNEQF
TRBJ2-1 TRBV7-2 ASRSRSGRINEQF
TRBJ1-2 TRBV27 ASSFHGGRNYGYT
TRBJ1-1 TRBV7-9 ASSVRQERGTEAF
TRBJ2-7 TRBV7-8 ASSSSGYSYEQY
TRBJ2-2 TRBV4-1 ASSQSGPGELF
TRBJ2-7 TRBV7-3 ASSKGLTYEQY
TRBJ2-1 TRBV28 ASSLGASGSGEQF
TRBJ2-7 TRBV29-1 SVLLAGVSYEQY
TRBJ1-2 TRBV18 ASSPPGGGGDYGYT
TRBJ1-1 TRBV7-2 ASSLRPQRQAF
TRBJ2-7 TRBV14 ASSQDRVREQY
TRBJ1-1 TRBV6-6 ASSYGQGNTEAF
TRBJ2-7 TRBV15 ATSRPGTVYEQY
TRBJ1-1 TRBV2 ASSPSDRGKAF
TRBJ1-2 TRBV7-9 ASSRGQGHYGYT
TRBJ1-1 TRBV6-6 ASSYSMRGTGKAF
TRBJ2-3 TRBV6-6 ASSYTAGGSGRWDTQY
TRBJ2-1 TRBV29-1 TYSSGHAYNEQF
TRBJ1-2 TRBV6-5 ASSRLQSNYGYT
TRBJ2-2 TRBV7-9 ASSSAARTHTGELF
TRBJ1-1 TRBV5-6 ASSNRDRGPEAF
TRBJ2-3 TRBV3-1 ASSQGGVQSTDTQY
TRBJ2-4 TRBV5-1 ASSFSQGGGNIQY
TRBJ2-3 TRBV12-3/TRBV12-4 ASSFQLAPTDTQY
TRBJ1-6 TRBV30 AWGITGGSYNSPLH
TRBJ1-1 TRBV29-1 SVDTGAGTEAF
TRBJ2-5 TRBV4-2 ASSQEAGTGQETQY
TRBJ1-1 TRBV9 ASSTPGTGAMNTEAF
TRBJ2-2 TRBV19 ASSVTSSYTGELF
TRBJ2-2 TRBV7-2 ASSLKDYSAGSSGELF
TRBJ2-3 TRBV5-6 ASSLWTSGNTDTQY
TRBJ1-1 TRBV30 AWSVRGNTEAF
TRBJ2-7 TRBV20-1 SARGALLEQY
TRBJ1-2 TRBV4-1 ASSQGSRADYGYT
TRBJ2-7 TRBV20-1 SATNPGQGSSYEQY
TRBJ2-5 TRBV3-1 ASSQRALETQY
TRBJ2-1 TRBV5-6 ASRPGLTWDEQF
TRBJ2-7 TRBV4-1 ASSQDPPAGAFYEQY
TRBJ2-1 TRBV3-1 ASSQTLAANEQF
TRBJ2-5 TRBV29-1 SVEDLAPGTVQETQY
TRBJ2-7 TRBV4-2 ASSHSASGGLGEQY
TRBJ2-2 TRBV6-1 ASSARPTGELF
TRBJ1-4 TRBV9 ASSVTGGGEKLF
TRBJ2-5 TRBV30 AWSVWSGTSRETQY
TRBJ2-5 TRBV20-1 SARAGGGLETQY
TRBJ2-7 TRBV5-1 ASSPDIGAEQY
TRBJ2-7 TRBV6-5 ASSYSASGGYEQY
TRBJ1-1 TRBV5-8 ASSLAFGQGGTEAF
TRBJ2-4 TRBV28 ASSSASNIQY
TRBJ1-1 TRBV6-5 ASSYYGATEAF
TRBJ1-1 TRBV6-5 ASSTAGNTEAF
TRBJ1-6 TRBV20-1 SATRAPGGSSYNSPLH
TRBJ1-1 TRBV29-1 SAEPEAF
TRBJ1-1 TRBV7-2 ASSYGPNTEAF
TRBJ1-6 TRBV28 ASSSGQGKDSPLH
TRBJ1-1 TRBV4-1 ASSQAGVTEAF
TRBJ2-5 TRBV2 ASLGFSFTQTQY
TRBJ2-2 TRBV7-6 ASSSGQGRHPYPGELF
TRBJ1-1 TRBV14 ASSARQGLNTEAF